A selection of T cell receptor beta chains follows, all from one sample in a study of shared clonotypes between healthy human individuals. TCRdb keeps only in-frame clones here, not all; method: immunoSEQ multiplex PCR. The sample includes approximately 2.5 million clones, roughly 93% seen only once; the top ten take 0.36%. The sample comprised naive CD4+ T cells from PBMCs. The receptors shown here come from a young man in good health. Some clones in this sample may be carry-over from other donors' samples. Both conserved end residues are trimmed from each CDR3. Rows give clone size only sometimes, using once, few, many, or a class for an expanded clone.

ASSVTSGNTIY	TRBV28	-	TRBJ1-3
ASSPLAVGSYEQY	TRBV27	once	TRBJ2-7
ASSLFLGQGTDTQY	TRBV5-1	-	TRBJ2-3
ASSGWDASNTEAF	TRBV6-1	-	TRBJ1-1
ASSTTGGERQPQH	TRBV6-5	once	TRBJ1-5
ASSETRHRSEAF	TRBV2	-	TRBJ1-1
ASSPRTSGTYRL	TRBV9	once	TRBJ2-1
ACAQWGTGKLF	TRBV30	few	TRBJ1-4
ASSSQGDTQY	TRBV5-1	once	TRBJ2-3
ASSLEFSSGSHEQY	TRBV11-2	-	TRBJ2-7
ASSQIRQITDTQY	TRBV4-2	-	TRBJ2-3
ASSSRQGLDGYT	TRBV9	once	TRBJ1-2
ASSWTGIGTNEKLF	TRBV6-6	-	TRBJ1-4
ASQNQGEGYT	TRBV5-1	-	TRBJ1-2
ATSRDGWEGDNEQF	TRBV15	-	TRBJ2-1
ASSDRGAGELF	TRBV25-1	-	TRBJ2-2
ASRYGLAETQY	TRBV5-1	-	TRBJ2-5
ASSPSGLPGSYEQY	TRBV5-1	-	TRBJ2-7
ASNSGQGRVSEQF	TRBV4-3	-	TRBJ2-1
ASRTGPTAWQY	TRBV6-5	-	TRBJ2-7
SVLREGVYGYT	TRBV29-1	-	TRBJ1-2
ASSPRFGVRTEAF	TRBV18	-	TRBJ1-1
AWSKTAGEQF	TRBV30	-	TRBJ2-1
ASSLSTVTGELF	TRBV28	-	TRBJ2-2
ASSQDLGYEQF	TRBV4-3	-	TRBJ2-1
ASSLGGGGPYGYT	TRBV5-1	-	TRBJ1-2
ASSRFGAFTDTQY	TRBV21-1	-	TRBJ2-3
ASSQTANGTATYGYT	TRBV23-1	-	TRBJ1-2
ASSPNLGNTEAF	TRBV2	-	TRBJ1-1
ASSRQKTRYTDTQY	TRBV5-5	-	TRBJ2-3